Sequencing of this T cell receptor beta chain was carried out in a study of blood T cell repertoires in COVID-19. Sequencing used immunoSEQ multiplex PCR; TCRdb keeps in-frame clones, though not all of them. The profile shows around 240,000 clones, around 90% of them singletons. The CDR3 consists of 18 residues. The germline V gene has CDR1 KGHSH and CDR2 LQKENI. Trimming took 3 bases from V and 2 from J; bases not matched to a gene: 9. The sample taken for sequencing was PBMCs or T cells enriched from blood (not recorded which). The sequence came from a man aged 45-65 years who had been exposed to COVID-19. The V and J genes are TRBV18 and TRBJ2-4, with TRBD1 identical over 11 bases. CDR3 amino acids: CASSPIAGTGGTKNIQYF. CDR3 DNA sequence: TGTGCCAGCTCACCCATTGCCGGGACAGGGGGAACCAAAAACATTCAGTACTTC.